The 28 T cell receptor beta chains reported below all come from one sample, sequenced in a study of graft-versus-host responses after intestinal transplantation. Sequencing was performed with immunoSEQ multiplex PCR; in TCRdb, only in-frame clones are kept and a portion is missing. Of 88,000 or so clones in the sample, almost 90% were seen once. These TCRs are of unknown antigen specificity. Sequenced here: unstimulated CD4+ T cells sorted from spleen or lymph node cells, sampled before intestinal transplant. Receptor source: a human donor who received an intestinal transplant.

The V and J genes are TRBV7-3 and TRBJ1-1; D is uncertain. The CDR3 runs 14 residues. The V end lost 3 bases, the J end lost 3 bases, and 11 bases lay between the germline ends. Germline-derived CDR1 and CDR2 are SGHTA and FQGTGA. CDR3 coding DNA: TGTGCCAGCAGCTTGACGGGTTCGGACACTGAAGCTTTCTTT. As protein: CASSLTGSDTEAFF.

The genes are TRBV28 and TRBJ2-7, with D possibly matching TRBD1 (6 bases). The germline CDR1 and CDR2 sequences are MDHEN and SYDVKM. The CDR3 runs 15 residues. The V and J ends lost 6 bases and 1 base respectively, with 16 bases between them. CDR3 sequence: CASRGAVGASYEQYF. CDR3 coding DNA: TGTGCCAGCAGGGGGGCCGTCGGGGCGTCCTACGAGCAGTACTTC.

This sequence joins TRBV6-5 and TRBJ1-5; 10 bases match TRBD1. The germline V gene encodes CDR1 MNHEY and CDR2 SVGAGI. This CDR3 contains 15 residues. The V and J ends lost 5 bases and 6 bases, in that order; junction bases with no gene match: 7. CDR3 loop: CASSVTGGSSQPQHF. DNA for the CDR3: TGTGCCAGCAGTGTGACAGGGGGCTCATCTCAGCCCCAGCATTTT.

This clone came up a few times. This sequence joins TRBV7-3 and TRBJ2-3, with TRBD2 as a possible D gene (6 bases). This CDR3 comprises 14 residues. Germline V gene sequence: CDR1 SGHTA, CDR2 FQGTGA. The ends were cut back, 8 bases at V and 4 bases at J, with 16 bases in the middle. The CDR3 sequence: CASALGGRADTQYF. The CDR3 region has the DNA TGTGCCAGCGCCCTGGGAGGCCGGGCAGATACGCAGTATTTT.

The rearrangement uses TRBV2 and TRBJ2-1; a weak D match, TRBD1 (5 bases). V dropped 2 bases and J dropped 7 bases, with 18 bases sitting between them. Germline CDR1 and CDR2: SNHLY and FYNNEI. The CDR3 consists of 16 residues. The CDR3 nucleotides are TGTGCCAGCAGTGAATCGGCCAGGGCCCTCGGGAATGAGCAGTTCTTC. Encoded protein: CASSESARALGNEQFF.

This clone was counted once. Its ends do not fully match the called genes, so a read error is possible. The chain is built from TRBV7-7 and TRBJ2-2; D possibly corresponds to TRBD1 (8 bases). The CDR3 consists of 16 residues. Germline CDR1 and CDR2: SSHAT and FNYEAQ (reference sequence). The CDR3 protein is CASSLGGTGNTGELFF. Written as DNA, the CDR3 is TGTGCTAGCAGCTTGGGAGGGACAGGGAACACCGGGGAGCTGTTTTTT.

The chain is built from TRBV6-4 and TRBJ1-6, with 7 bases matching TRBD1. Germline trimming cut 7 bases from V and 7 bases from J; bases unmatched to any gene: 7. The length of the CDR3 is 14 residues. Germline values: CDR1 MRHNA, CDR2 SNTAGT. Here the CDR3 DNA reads TGTGCCAGCAAGGACAGGCCGGGGAATTCACCCCTCCACTTT. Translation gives CASKDRPGNSPLHF.

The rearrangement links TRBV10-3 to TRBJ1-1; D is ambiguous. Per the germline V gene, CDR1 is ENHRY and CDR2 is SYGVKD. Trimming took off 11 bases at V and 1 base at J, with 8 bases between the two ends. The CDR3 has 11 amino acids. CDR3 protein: CASGENTEAFF. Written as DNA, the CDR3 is TGTGCCTCCGGGGAGAACACTGAAGCTTTCTTT.

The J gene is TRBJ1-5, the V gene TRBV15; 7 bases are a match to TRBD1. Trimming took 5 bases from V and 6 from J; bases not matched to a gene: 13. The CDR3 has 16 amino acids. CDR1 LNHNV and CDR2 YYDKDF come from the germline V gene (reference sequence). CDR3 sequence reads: CATSAQTGVEGQPQHF. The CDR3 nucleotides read TGTGCCACCAGCGCCCAAACAGGGGTGGAGGGTCAGCCCCAGCATTTT. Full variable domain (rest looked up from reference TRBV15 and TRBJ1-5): DAMVIQNPRYQVTQFGKPVTLSCSQTLNHNVMYWYQQKSSQAPKLLFHYYDKDFNNEADTPDNFQSRRPNTSFCFLDIRSPGLGDTAMYLCATSAQTGVEGQPQHFGDGTRLSIL.

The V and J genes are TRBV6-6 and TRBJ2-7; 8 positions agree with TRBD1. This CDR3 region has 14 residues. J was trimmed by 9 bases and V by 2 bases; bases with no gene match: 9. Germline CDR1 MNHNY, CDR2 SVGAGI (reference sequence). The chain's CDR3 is CASSYRTGSWWQYF. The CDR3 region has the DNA TGTGCCAGCAGTTACAGGACAGGGAGTTGGTGGCAGTACTTC.

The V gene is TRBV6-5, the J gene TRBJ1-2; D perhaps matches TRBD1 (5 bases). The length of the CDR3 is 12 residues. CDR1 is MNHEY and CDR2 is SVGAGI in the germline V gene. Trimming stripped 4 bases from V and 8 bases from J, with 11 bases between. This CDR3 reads CASSFMGGGYTF. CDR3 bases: TGTGCCAGCAGTTTCATGGGGGGGGGCTACACCTTC.

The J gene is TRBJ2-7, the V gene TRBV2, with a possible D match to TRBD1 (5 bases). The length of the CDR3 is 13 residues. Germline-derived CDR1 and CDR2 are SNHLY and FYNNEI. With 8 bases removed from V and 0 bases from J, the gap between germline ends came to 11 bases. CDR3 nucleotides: TGTGCCAGCGGCCCGGACACCTCCTACGAGCAGTACTTC. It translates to CASGPDTSYEQYF.

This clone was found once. Here the CDR3 DNA reads TGTGCCAGCAGGCCCGAAGGCCGGGGGGCTTTCTTT. As protein: CASRPEGRGAFF. J is TRBJ1-1 and V is TRBV6-6, with D tentatively TRBD1 (5 bases). The ends were cut back, 6 bases at V and 11 bases at J, with 16 bases in the middle. CDR3 length equals 12 residues. The germline CDR1 and CDR2 sequences are MNHNY and SVGAGI (reference sequence).

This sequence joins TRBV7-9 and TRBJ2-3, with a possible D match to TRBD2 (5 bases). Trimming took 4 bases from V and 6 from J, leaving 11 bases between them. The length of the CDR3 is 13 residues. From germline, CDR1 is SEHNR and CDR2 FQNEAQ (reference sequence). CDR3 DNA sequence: TGTGCCAGCAGCTCCCGGGGTTCCGATACGCAGTATTTT. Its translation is CASSSRGSDTQYF. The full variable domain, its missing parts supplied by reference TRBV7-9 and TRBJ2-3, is DTGVSQNPRHKITKRGQNVTFRCDPISEHNRLYWYRQTLGQGPEFLTYFQNEAQLEKSRLLSDRFSAERPKGSFSTLEIQRTEQGDSAMYLCASSSRGSDTQYFGPGTRLTVL.

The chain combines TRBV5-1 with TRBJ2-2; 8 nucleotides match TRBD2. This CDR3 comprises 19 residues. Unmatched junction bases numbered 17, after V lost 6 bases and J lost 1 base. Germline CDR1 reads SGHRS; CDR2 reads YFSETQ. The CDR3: CASTYGGGRGRLNTGELFF. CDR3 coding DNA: TGCGCCAGCACATACGGGGGGGGGAGAGGAAGACTGAACACCGGGGAGCTGTTTTTT.

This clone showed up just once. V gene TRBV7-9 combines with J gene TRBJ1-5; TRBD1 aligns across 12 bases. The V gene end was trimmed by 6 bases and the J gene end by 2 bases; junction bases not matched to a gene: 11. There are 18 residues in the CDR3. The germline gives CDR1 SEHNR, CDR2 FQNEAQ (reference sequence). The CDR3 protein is CASSPGTGGTPGNQPQHF. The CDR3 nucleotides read TGTGCCAGCAGTCCCGGGACAGGGGGCACCCCAGGCAATCAGCCCCAGCATTTT.

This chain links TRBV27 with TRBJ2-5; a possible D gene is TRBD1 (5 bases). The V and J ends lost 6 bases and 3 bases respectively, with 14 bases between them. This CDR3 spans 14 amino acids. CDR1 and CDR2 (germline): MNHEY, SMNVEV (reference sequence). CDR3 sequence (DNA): TGTGCCAGCAGCAAAACAGGTGGGGAAGAGACCCAGTACTTC. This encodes CASSKTGGEETQYF.

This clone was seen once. CDR3 amino acids: CASSENGADYGYTF. The CDR3 DNA sequence: TGTGCCAGCAGTGAGAATGGAGCGGACTATGGCTACACCTTC. The chain joins TRBV2 to TRBJ1-2; D is undetermined. V was pared by 3 bases and J by 3 bases, with 11 bases between. This CDR3 region has 14 residues. CDR1 is SNHLY and CDR2 is FYNNEI in the germline V gene.

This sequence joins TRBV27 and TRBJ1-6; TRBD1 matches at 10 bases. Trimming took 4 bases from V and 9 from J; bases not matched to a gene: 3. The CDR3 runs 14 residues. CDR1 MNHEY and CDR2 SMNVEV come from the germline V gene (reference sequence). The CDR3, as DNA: TGTGCCAGCAGTTCATGGACAGGGGGTTCACCCCTCCACTTT. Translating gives CASSSWTGGSPLHF.

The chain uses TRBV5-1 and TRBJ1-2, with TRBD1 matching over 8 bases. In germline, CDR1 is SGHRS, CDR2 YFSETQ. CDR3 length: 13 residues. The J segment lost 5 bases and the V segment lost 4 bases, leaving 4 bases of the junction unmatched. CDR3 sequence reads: CASSATGDYGYTF. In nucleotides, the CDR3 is TGCGCCAGCAGCGCGACAGGGGATTATGGCTACACCTTC.

The CDR3 DNA sequence: TGTGCCAGCAGTTACTCGGGACAGTGGAATTCACCCCTCCACTTT. Its protein is CASSYSGQWNSPLHF. This chain joins TRBV6-5 and TRBJ1-6, with 7 bases identical to TRBD1. Germline V gene lookup returns CDR1 MNHEY and CDR2 SVGAGI. The CDR3 length is 15 residues. V was pared by 0 bases and J by 7 bases, with 3 bases of the junction left unmatched.

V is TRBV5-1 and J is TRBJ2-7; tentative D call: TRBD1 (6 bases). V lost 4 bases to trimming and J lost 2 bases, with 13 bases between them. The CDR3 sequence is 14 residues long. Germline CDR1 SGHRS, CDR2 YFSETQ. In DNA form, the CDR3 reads TGCGCCAGCAGCCAGTTTGGGACAACCTACGAGCAGTACTTC. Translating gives CASSQFGTTYEQYF.

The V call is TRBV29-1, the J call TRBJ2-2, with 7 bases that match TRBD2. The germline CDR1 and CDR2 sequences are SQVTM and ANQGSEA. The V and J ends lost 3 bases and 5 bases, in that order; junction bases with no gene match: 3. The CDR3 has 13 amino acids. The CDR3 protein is CSVEGGDTGELFF. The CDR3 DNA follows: TGCAGCGTTGAGGGAGGGGATACCGGGGAGCTGTTTTTT.

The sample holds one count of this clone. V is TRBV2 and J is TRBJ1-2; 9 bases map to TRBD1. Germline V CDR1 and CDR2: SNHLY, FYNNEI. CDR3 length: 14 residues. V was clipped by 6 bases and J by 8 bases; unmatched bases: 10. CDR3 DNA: TGTGCCAGCAGCCCCGGGACAGGGACAGACGGCTACACCTTC. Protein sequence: CASSPGTGTDGYTF.

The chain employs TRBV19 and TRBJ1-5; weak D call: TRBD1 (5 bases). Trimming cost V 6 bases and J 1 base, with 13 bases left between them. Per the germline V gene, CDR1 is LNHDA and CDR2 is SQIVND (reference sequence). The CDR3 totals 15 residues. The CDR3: CASSTSGLSNQPQHF. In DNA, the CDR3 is TGTGCCAGTAGCACCTCAGGGTTGAGCAATCAGCCCCAGCATTTT.

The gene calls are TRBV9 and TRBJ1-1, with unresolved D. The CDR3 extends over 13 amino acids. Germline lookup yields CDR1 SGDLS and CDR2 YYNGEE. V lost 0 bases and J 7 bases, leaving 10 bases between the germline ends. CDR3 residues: CASSVVPNYEAFF. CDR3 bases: TGTGCCAGCAGCGTAGTACCGAACTATGAAGCTTTCTTT.

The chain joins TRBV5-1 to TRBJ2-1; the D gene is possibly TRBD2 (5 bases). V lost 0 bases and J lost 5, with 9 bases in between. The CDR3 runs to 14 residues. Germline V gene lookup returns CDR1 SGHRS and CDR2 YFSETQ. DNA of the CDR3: TGCGCCAGCAGCTTGGTTTCCGGGGACAATGAGCAGTTCTTC. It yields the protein CASSLVSGDNEQFF.

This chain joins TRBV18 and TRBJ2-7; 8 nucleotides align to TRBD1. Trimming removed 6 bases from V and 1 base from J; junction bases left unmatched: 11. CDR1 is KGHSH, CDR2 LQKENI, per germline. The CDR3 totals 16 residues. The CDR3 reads CASSQGAGLESYEQYF. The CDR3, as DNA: TGTGCCAGCTCGCAGGGGGCTGGTCTGGAGTCCTACGAGCAGTACTTC.